The T cell receptor beta chain described here comes from a study of T cells after yellow fever vaccination. Background on the study: Each low-cell-number fraction was prepared by means of SMART-Seq v4 Ultra Low Input.

CDR3 size: 12 residues. The V segment lost 7 bases and the J segment 4 bases; nucleotides outside the gene matches: 5. Germline V gene lookup returns CDR1 SQVTM and CDR2 ANQGSEA. Findings and limits, study-wide: Detected again after the booster were most primary-vaccination clones, at roughly 95% CD4 and about 90% CD8. The study noted that FACS-sorted repertoires could contain abundant clonotypes contaminating from the bulk population.

TCRdb reprocessed the 5' RACE reads with MiXCR, giving one entry per CDR3 protein. This table has approximately 600,000 distinct CDR3 sequences, more than 9% appearing once. This clonotype was seen ten or more times. Its antigen remains unidentified. The sequences come from PBMCs, collected on the day of the yellow fever booster vaccination. This TCR came from a man aged 25-40 years who received the YFV17D yellow fever vaccine. J is TRBJ2-3 and V is TRBV29-1, with TRBD1 matching over 7 bases. The CDR3: CSGRQGADTQYF. The CDR3 DNA reads as TGCAGCGGTAGACAGGGCGCAGATACGCAGTATTTT.